One TCR beta chain is described in this entry. Assay: immunoSEQ multiplex PCR; the TCRdb copy retains only in-frame clones and omits some. The repertoire holds about 150,000 clones, with around 79% as singletons. This entry belongs to a study of blood T cell repertoires in COVID-19. The germline V gene encodes CDR1 DFQATT and CDR2 SNEGSKA (reference sequence). This CDR3 is 17 amino acids long. J was trimmed by 6 bases and V by 3 bases; bases with no gene match: 14. Material for sequencing was peripheral blood. This sequence was found in a woman in her 70s with COVID-19, enrolled during active disease. V usage is TRBV20-1 and J usage is TRBJ2-1; 10 positions match TRBD2. The CDR3 DNA reads TGCAGTGCTAGTTCTATCCCCCAGCGGGGGGGCACCAATGAGCAGTTCTTC. Residues: CSASSIPQRGGTNEQFF.